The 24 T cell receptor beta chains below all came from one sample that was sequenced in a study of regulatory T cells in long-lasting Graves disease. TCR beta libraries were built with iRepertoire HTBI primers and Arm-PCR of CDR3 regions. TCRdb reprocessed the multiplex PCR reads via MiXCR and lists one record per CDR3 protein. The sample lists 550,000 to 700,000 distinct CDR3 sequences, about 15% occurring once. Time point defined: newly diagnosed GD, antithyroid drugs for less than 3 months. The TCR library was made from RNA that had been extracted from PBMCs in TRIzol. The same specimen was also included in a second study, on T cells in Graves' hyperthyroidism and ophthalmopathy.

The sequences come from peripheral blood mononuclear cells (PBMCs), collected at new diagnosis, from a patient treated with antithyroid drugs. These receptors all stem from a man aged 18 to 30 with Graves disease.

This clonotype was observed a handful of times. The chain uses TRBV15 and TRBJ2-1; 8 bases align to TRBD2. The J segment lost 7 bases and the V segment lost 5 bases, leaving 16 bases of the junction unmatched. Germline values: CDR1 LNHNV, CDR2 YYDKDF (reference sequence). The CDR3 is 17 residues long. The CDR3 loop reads CATSSKLAGPQSNEQFF. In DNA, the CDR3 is TGTGCCACCAGCTCAAAATTAGCGGGGCCTCAGAGTAATGAGCAGTTCTTC.

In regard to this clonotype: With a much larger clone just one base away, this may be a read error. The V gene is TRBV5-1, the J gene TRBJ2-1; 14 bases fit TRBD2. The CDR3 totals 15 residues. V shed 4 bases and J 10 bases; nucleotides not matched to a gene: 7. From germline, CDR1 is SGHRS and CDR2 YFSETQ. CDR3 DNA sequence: TGCGCCAGCAGCACAGGGACTAGCGGGAGTGAAGAGCAGTTCTTC. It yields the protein CASSTGTSGSEEQFF.

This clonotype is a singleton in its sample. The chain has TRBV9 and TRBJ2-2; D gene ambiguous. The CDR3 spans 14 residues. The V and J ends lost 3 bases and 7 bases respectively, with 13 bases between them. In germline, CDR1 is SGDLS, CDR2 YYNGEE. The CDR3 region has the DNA TGTGCCAGCAGCGGACTGGCGTTTGGCGGGGAGCTGTTTTTT. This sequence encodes CASSGLAFGGELFF.

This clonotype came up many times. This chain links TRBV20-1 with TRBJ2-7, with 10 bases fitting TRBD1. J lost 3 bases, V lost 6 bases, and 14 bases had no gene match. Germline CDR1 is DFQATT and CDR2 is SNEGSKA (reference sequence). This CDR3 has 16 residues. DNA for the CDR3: TGCAGTGCCAATTCCGGGACAGGGGTCGGTCACTACGAGCAGTACTTC. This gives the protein CSANSGTGVGHYEQYF.

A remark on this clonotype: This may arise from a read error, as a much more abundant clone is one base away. CDR3 sequence reads: CASSPGGTVEYGYTF. Here the CDR3 DNA reads TGCGCCAGCAGCCCCGGCGGGACAGTTGAGTATGGCTACACCTTC. The rearrangement uses TRBV5-1 and TRBJ1-2; 7 bases align to TRBD1. With V trimmed by 4 bases and J by 5 bases, 11 bases remained unmatched. This CDR3 has 15 residues. The germline V gene encodes CDR1 SGHRS and CDR2 YFSETQ.

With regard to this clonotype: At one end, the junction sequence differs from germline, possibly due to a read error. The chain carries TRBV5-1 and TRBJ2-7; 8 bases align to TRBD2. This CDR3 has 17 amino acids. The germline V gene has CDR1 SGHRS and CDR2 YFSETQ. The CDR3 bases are TGCACCAGCAGCGTCGGGGGGGCGGGAGCTCCGGCCTACGAGCAGTACTTC. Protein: CTSSVGGAGAPAYEQYF.

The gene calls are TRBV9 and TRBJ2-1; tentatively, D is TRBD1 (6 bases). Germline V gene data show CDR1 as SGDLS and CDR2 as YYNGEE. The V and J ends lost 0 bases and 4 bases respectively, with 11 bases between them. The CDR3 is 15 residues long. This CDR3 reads CASSVETGWYNEQFF. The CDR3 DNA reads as TGTGCCAGCAGCGTAGAAACAGGGTGGTACAATGAGCAGTTCTTC. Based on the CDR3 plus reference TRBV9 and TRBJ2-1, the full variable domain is DSGVTQTPKHLITATGQRVTLRCSPRSGDLSVYWYQQSLDQGLQFLIQYYNGEERAKGNILERFSAQQFPDLHSELNLSSLELGDSALYFCASSVETGWYNEQFFGPGTRLTVL.

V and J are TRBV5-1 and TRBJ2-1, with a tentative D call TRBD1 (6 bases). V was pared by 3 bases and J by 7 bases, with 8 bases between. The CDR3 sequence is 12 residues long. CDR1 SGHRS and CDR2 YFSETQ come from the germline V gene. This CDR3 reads CASSYRVNEQFF. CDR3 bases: TGCGCCAGCAGCTACAGGGTGAATGAGCAGTTCTTC.

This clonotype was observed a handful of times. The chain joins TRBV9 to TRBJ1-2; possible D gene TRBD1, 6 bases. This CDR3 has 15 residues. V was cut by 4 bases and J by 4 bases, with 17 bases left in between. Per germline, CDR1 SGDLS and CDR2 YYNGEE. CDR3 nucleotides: TGTGCCAGCAGCTTCCGGATGGGGGGCGCCTATGGCTACACCTTC. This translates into CASSFRMGGAYGYTF.

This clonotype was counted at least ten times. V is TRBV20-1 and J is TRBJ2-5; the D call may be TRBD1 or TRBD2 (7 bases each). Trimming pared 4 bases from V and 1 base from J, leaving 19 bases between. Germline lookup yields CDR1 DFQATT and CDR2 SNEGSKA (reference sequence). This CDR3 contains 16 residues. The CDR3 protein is CSANDREGGLQETQYF. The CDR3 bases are TGCAGTGCTAATGACAGGGAGGGGGGCCTCCAAGAGACCCAGTACTTC.

The CDR3 is CASSLRTFGARGSYEQYF. Here the CDR3 DNA reads TGCGCCAGCAGCTTGAGGACATTCGGGGCCAGGGGCTCCTACGAGCAGTACTTC. The rearrangement links TRBV5-1 to TRBJ2-7, with a weak D call TRBD1 (6 bases). Germline CDR1 is SGHRS and CDR2 is YFSETQ. The V and J ends lost 1 base and 0 bases respectively, with 20 bases between them. The CDR3 extends over 18 amino acids.

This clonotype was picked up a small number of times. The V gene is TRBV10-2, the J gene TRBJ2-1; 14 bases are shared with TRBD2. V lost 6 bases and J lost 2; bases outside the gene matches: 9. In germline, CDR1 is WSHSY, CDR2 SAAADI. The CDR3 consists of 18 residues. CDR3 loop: CASRGLAGEGKAYNEQFF. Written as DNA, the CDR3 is TGCGCCAGCAGGGGACTAGCGGGAGAAGGGAAGGCCTACAATGAGCAGTTCTTC.

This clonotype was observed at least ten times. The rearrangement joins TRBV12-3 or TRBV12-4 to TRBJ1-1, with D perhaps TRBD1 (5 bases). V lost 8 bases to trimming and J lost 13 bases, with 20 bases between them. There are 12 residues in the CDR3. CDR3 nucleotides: TGTGCCAGCGGCTCCGGGACGCCTAAGGGTTTCTTT. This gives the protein CASGSGTPKGFF.

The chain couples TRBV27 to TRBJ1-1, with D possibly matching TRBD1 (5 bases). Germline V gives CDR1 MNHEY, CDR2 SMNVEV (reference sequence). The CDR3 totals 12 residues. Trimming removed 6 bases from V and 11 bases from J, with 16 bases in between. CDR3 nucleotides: TGTGCCAGCAGCGAACTGGGGGGACGGGCTTTCTTT. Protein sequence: CASSELGGRAFF.

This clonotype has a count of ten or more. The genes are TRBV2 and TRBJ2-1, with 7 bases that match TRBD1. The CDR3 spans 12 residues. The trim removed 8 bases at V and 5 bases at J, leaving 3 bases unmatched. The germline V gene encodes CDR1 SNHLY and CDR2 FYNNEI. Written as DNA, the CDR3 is TGTGCCAGCTGGACAGGAGACAATGAGCAGTTCTTC. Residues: CASWTGDNEQFF.

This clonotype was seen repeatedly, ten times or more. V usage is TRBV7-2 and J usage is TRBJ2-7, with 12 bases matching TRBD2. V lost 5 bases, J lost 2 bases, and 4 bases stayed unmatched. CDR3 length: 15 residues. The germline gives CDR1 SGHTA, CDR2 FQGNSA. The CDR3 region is CASSPPSGRAYEQYF. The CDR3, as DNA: TGTGCCAGCAGCCCACCTAGCGGGAGGGCCTACGAGCAGTACTTC.

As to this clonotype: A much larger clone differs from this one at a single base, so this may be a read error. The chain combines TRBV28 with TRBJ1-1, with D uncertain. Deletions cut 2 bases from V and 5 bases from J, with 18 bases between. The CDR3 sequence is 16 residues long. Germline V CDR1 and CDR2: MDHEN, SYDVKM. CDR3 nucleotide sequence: TGTGCCAGCAGTTTACCTACATTGGCCTATGGGACTGAAGCTTTCTTT. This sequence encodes CASSLPTLAYGTEAFF.

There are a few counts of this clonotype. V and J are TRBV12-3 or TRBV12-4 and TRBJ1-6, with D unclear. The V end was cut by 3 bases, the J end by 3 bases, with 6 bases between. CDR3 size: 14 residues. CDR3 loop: CASSLMDYNSPLHF. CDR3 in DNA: TGTGCCAGCAGTTTGATGGACTATAATTCACCCCTCCACTTT.

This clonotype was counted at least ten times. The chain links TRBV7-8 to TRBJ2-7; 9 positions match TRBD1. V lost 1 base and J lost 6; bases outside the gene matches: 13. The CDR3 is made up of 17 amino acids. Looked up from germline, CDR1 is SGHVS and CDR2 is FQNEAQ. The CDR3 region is CASSLVPGGTGTLEQYF. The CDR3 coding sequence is TGTGCCAGCAGCTTAGTCCCAGGGGGGACAGGGACGCTCGAGCAGTACTTC.

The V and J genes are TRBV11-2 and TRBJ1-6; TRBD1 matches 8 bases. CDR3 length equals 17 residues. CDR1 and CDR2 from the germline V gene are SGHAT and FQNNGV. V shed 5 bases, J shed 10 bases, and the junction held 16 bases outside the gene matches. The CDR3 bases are TGTGCCAGCAGCCCGGACAGGGAAGGGGTTTTCAGCTCACCCCTCCACTTT. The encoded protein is CASSPDREGVFSSPLHF. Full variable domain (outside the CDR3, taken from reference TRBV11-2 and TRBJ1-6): EAGVAQSPRYKIIEKRQSVAFWCNPISGHATLYWYQQILGQGPKLLIQFQNNGVVDDSQLPKDRFSAERLKGVDSTLKIQPAKLEDSAVYLCASSPDREGVFSSPLHFGNGTRLTVT.

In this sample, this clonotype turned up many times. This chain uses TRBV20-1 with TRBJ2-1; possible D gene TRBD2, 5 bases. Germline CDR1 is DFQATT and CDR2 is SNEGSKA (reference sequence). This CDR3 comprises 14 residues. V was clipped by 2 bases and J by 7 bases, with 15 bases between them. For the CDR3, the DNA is TGCAGTGCTAGATTGGTAGCGAGGACGAATGAGCAGTTCTTC. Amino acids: CSARLVARTNEQFF.

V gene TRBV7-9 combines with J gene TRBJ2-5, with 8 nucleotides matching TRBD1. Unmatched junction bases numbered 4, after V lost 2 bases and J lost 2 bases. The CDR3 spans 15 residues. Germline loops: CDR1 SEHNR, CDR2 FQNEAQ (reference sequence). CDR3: CASSLTGTGQETQYF. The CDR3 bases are TGTGCCAGCAGCTTAACTGGGACAGGTCAAGAGACCCAGTACTTC.

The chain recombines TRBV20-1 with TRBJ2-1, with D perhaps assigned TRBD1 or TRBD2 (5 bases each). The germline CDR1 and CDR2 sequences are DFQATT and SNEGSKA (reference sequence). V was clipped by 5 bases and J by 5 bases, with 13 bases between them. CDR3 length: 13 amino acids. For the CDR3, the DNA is TGCAGTGCTGGGGGTCTACAAGACAATGAGCAGTTCTTC. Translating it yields CSAGGLQDNEQFF.

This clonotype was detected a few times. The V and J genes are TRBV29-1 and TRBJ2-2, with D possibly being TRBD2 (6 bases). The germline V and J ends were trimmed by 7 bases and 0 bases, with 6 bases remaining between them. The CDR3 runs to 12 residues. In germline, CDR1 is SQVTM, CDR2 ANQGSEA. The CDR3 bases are TGCAGCGGGGGGGCGAACACCGGGGAGCTGTTTTTT. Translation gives CSGGANTGELFF.